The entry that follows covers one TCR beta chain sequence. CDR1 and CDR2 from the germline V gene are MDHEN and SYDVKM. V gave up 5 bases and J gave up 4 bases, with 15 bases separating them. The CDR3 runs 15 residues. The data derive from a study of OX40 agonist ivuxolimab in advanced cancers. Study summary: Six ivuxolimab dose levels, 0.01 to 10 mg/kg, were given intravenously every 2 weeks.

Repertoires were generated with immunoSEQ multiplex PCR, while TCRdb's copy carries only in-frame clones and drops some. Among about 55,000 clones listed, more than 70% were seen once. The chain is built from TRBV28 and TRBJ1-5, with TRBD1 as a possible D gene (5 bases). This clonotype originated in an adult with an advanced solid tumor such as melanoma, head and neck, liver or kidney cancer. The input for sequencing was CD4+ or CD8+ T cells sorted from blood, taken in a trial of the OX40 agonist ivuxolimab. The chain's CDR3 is CASSPSQAGNQPQHF. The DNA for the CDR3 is TGTGCCAGCAGTCCCTCGCAGGCAGGGAATCAGCCCCAGCATTTT.